The 24 T cell receptor beta chains given below trace back to one sample, sequenced in a study of blood T cell repertoires in COVID-19. The protocol was immunoSEQ multiplex PCR, while the TCRdb copy is restricted to in-frame clones and leaves out a portion. The table has about 130,000 clones, approximately 85% seen once. The sample comprised peripheral blood. These TCRs come from a human donor in a cohort sampled during active COVID-19.

J is TRBJ1-1 and V is TRBV10-3; D remains unclear. V was cut by 4 bases and J by 4 bases, with 4 bases left in between. Per the germline V gene, CDR1 is ENHRY and CDR2 is SYGVKD. This CDR3 is 11 amino acids long. DNA for the CDR3: TGTGCCATCAGTGGAGGCACTGAAGCTTTCTTT. As protein: CAISGGTEAFF.

This chain links TRBV9 with TRBJ2-2, with D maybe TRBD1 (5 bases). The length of the CDR3 is 15 residues. The V end lost 0 bases, the J end lost 4 bases, and 10 bases lay between the germline ends. CDR1 is SGDLS and CDR2 is YYNGEE in the germline V gene. DNA for the CDR3: TGTGCCAGCAGCGTAGGTCGACAGTCCACCGGGGAGCTGTTTTTT. Translation: CASSVGRQSTGELFF.

The chain combines TRBV4-3 with TRBJ1-2; 7 positions match TRBD1. The junction had 18 bases not matched to a gene; V was cut back by 4 bases and J by 1 base. In germline, CDR1 is LGHNA, CDR2 YSLEER. This CDR3 spans 19 amino acids. CDR3 loop: CASSRSRDRTRFRNYGYTF. CDR3 nucleotide sequence: TGCGCCAGCAGCCGATCACGGGACAGAACCCGTTTCCGTAACTATGGCTACACCTTC.

This clone was detected once. This chain joins TRBV6-4 and TRBJ2-3; 10 positions agree with TRBD2. V was pared by 6 bases and J by 0 bases, with 12 bases of the junction left unmatched. CDR3 length: 18 residues. The germline gives CDR1 MRHNA, CDR2 SNTAGT. CDR3 protein: CASSKASSGGPSTDTQYF. CDR3 sequence (DNA): TGTGCCAGCAGCAAGGCTTCTAGCGGGGGACCCAGCACAGATACGCAGTATTTT.

The chain carries TRBV3-1 (or the pseudogene TRBV3-2) and TRBJ2-1; TRBD1 matches at 9 bases. The CDR3 length is 16 residues. With 3 bases clipped from V and 9 bases from J, the junction kept 12 bases outside the gene matches. Germline CDR1 is LGHDT and CDR2 is YNNKEL (reference sequence). CDR3: CASSQPGQGDEGEQFF. DNA of the CDR3: TGTGCCAGCAGCCAGCCGGGACAGGGAGACGAGGGTGAGCAGTTCTTC.

The chain combines TRBV25-1 with TRBJ2-1, with 9 bases identical to TRBD2. Germline-derived CDR1 and CDR2 are MGHDK and SYGVNS. The V gene end was trimmed by 3 bases and the J gene end by 3 bases; junction bases not matched to a gene: 6. The CDR3 totals 16 residues. CDR3 amino acids: CASSEALAGSYNEQFF. The CDR3, as DNA: TGTGCCAGCAGTGAGGCCCTAGCGGGAAGCTACAATGAGCAGTTCTTC.

The rearrangement uses TRBV28 and TRBJ2-5; D possibly corresponds to TRBD2 (5 bases). This CDR3 region has 14 residues. V was pared by 3 bases and J by 5 bases, with 13 bases between. From germline, CDR1 is MDHEN and CDR2 SYDVKM. CDR3 region: CASSFVPGVETQYF. The DNA of the CDR3 is TGTGCCAGCAGTTTCGTCCCCGGGGTCGAGACCCAGTACTTC. Drawing the rest from reference TRBV28 and TRBJ2-5, the complete variable domain is DVKVTQSSRYLVKRTGEKVFLECVQDMDHENMFWYRQDPGLGLRLIYFSYDVKMKEKGDIPEGYSVSREKKERFSLILESASTNQTSMYLCASSFVPGVETQYFGPGTRLLVL.

The chain uses TRBV7-2 and TRBJ2-5; 9 bases are shared with TRBD2. Germline values: CDR1 SGHTA, CDR2 FQGNSA. V gave up 4 bases and J gave up 5 bases; unmatched junction bases: 11. This CDR3 region has 16 residues. CDR3 DNA: TGTGCCAGCAGCTCTTCTAGCGGGGCATCCTTGGAGACCCAGTACTTC. Translation: CASSSSSGASLETQYF.

The CDR3, as DNA: TGTGCCAGCAGCTTCAGACAGGGGCCAATCTATGGCTACACCTTC. It encodes CASSFRQGPIYGYTF. The chain recombines TRBV14 with TRBJ1-2; 8 nucleotides align to TRBD1. The V segment lost 5 bases and the J segment 4 bases; nucleotides outside the gene matches: 9. The CDR3 has 15 residues. Germline values: CDR1 SGHDN, CDR2 FVKESK.

This clone showed up just once. The chain carries TRBV19 and TRBJ2-2; 9 nucleotides match TRBD1. There are 14 residues in the CDR3. Germline V gene sequence: CDR1 LNHDA, CDR2 SQIVND (reference sequence). V was clipped by 7 bases and J by 4 bases; unmatched bases: 4. The CDR3 region is CASMGQGFTGELFF. In nucleotides, the CDR3 is TGTGCCAGTATGGGACAGGGATTCACCGGGGAGCTGTTTTTT.

This chain's CDR3 is CAISSGHQEGYTF. For the CDR3, the DNA is TGTGCCATCAGCTCGGGACATCAAGAGGGCTACACCTTC. V gene TRBV10-3 combines with J gene TRBJ1-2; D might be TRBD1 (6 bases). CDR1 ENHRY and CDR2 SYGVKD come from the germline V gene. V was pared by 6 bases and J by 8 bases, with 16 bases between. The CDR3 consists of 13 residues.

The chain combines TRBV11-2 with TRBJ1-1; maybe TRBD1 (6 bases). The length of the CDR3 is 16 residues. Germline lookup yields CDR1 SGHAT and CDR2 FQNNGV. With 2 bases removed from V and 12 bases from J, the gap between germline ends came to 25 bases. The CDR3 spells CASSLSDQGRESRSFF. The CDR3 coding sequence is TGTGCCAGCAGCTTATCGGATCAGGGGCGGGAGAGTAGATCTTTCTTT.

V and J are TRBV19 and TRBJ1-6, with TRBD1 matching 8 bases. The V and J ends lost 7 bases and 3 bases, in that order; junction bases with no gene match: 8. In germline, CDR1 is LNHDA, CDR2 SQIVND (reference sequence). This CDR3 has 16 amino acids. The CDR3: CASTRTGRSYNSPLHF. The DNA of the CDR3 is TGTGCCAGTACGAGGACAGGGCGTAGCTATAATTCACCCCTCCACTTT.

This chain uses TRBV6-4 with TRBJ2-2; tentatively, D is TRBD2 (5 bases). The germline gives CDR1 MRHNA, CDR2 SNTAGT. The V end lost 3 bases, the J end lost 5 bases, and 7 bases lay between the germline ends. CDR3 size: 13 residues. Here the CDR3 reads CASSERRTGELFF. The CDR3 bases are TGTGCCAGCAGTGAGAGGAGGACCGGGGAGCTGTTTTTT.

This clone was counted a single time. The chain couples TRBV5-4 to TRBJ1-6; 10 bases align to TRBD1. Germline V CDR1 and CDR2: SGHNT, YYREEE (reference sequence). V shed 0 bases, J shed 6 bases, and the junction held 6 bases outside the gene matches. The CDR3 is 17 residues long. The CDR3 bases are TGTGCCAGCAGCTTGGCTGGCCGGGACAGGGGTAATTCACCCCTCCACTTT. Translating it yields CASSLAGRDRGNSPLHF.

The chain uses TRBV9 and TRBJ2-1; tentative D call: TRBD2 (5 bases). Deletions cut 0 bases from V and 5 bases from J, with 9 bases between. CDR3 length: 14 amino acids. Germline V gene lookup returns CDR1 SGDLS and CDR2 YYNGEE. The CDR3: CASSVVSGNNEQFF. CDR3 DNA sequence: TGTGCCAGCAGCGTAGTTTCCGGGAACAATGAGCAGTTCTTC.

This clone was recorded a few times. This same CDR3 is encoded by further DNA sequences in the sample. The chain uses TRBV7-6 and TRBJ2-2, with 10 bases fitting TRBD1. Germline CDR1 and CDR2: SGHVS and FNYEAQ. V lost 5 bases, J lost 1 base, and 4 bases stayed unmatched. CDR3 length: 16 residues. The CDR3 coding sequence is TGTGCCAGCAGCCCCCGGGACAGGGGGAACACCGGGGAGCTGTTTTTT. Translating it yields CASSPRDRGNTGELFF.

V usage is TRBV6-2 or TRBV6-3 and J usage is TRBJ2-1; TRBD2 agrees at 9 bases. Germline V lookup: CDR1 MNHEY, CDR2 SVGEGT. The CDR3 contains 16 residues. The trim removed 5 bases at V and 7 bases at J, leaving 12 bases unmatched. The CDR3 is CASSLPASGGRNEQFF. Here the CDR3 DNA reads TGTGCCAGCAGTCTCCCGGCCAGCGGGGGGCGAAATGAGCAGTTCTTC.

J is TRBJ1-1 and V is TRBV7-3, with D perhaps TRBD1 (5 bases). The CDR3 spans 13 residues. Germline-derived CDR1 and CDR2 are SGHTA and FQGTGA. V dropped 4 bases and J dropped 4 bases, with 10 bases sitting between them. CDR3 nucleotide sequence: TGTGCCAGCAGCTCCTCCAGGGCCACTGAAGCTTTCTTT. Translation: CASSSSRATEAFF.

The chain uses TRBV9 and TRBJ1-2, with 9 nucleotides matching TRBD1. CDR1 is SGDLS and CDR2 is YYNGEE in the germline V gene. The CDR3 runs 15 residues. The trim removed 4 bases at V and 2 bases at J, leaving 6 bases unmatched. The CDR3 sequence: CASSPLDRGNYGYTF. The DNA of the CDR3 is TGTGCCAGCAGCCCACTGGACAGGGGAAACTATGGCTACACCTTC.

The rearrangement uses TRBV12-3 or TRBV12-4 and TRBJ1-2, with D possibly TRBD1 on 5 matching bases. The CDR3 spans 13 residues. Trimming removed 3 bases at V and 6 bases at J, with 11 bases between. The CDR3 nucleotides are TGTGCCAGCAGTTTTATGGGGGGTAATGGCTACACCTTC. This codes for CASSFMGGNGYTF.

The chain couples TRBV5-6 to TRBJ1-3; D unclear. CDR1 is SGHDT and CDR2 is YYEEEE in the germline V gene. V dropped 0 bases and J dropped 0 bases, with 7 bases sitting between them. The CDR3 has 15 amino acids. CDR3 region: CASSLVGLSGNTIYF. CDR3 in DNA: TGTGCCAGCAGCTTGGTTGGGCTCTCTGGAAACACCATATATTTT.

This clone was recorded a few times. The gene calls are TRBV10-3 and TRBJ1-5, with D unclear. The CDR3 is 14 residues long. The germline gives CDR1 ENHRY, CDR2 SYGVKD. V lost 11 bases and J 1 base, leaving 15 bases between the germline ends. CDR3 sequence: CASSPGDSNQPQHF. As DNA, the CDR3 is TGTGCCTCCAGCCCAGGCGACAGCAATCAGCCCCAGCATTTT.

The CDR3, as DNA: TGTGCCAGCTCACCACCTGGGGGGTACAATGAGCAGTTCTTC. Protein product: CASSPPGGYNEQFF. This chain connects TRBV18 to TRBJ2-1, with D tentatively TRBD2 (6 bases). There are 14 residues in the CDR3. V was trimmed by 0 bases and J by 4 bases, leaving 7 bases between them. Germline V gene lookup returns CDR1 KGHSH and CDR2 LQKENI.